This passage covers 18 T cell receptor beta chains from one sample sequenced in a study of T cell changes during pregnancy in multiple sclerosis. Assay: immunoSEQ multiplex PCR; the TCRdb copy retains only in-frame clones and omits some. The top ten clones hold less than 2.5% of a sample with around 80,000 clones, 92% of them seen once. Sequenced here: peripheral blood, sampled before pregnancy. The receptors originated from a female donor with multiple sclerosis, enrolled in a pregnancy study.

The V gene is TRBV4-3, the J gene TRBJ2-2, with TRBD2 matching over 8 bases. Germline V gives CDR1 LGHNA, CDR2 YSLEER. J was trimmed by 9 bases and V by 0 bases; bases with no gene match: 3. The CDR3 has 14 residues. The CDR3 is CASSQDTSGRELFF. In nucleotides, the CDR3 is TGCGCCAGCAGCCAAGACACTAGCGGCCGGGAGCTGTTTTTT.

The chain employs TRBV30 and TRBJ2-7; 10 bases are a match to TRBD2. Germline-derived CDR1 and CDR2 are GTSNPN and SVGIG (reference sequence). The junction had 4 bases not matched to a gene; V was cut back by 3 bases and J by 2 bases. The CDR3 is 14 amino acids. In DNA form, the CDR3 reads TGTGCCTGGAGACTAGCGGGATCCCCCTACGAGCAGTACTTC. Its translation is CAWRLAGSPYEQYF.

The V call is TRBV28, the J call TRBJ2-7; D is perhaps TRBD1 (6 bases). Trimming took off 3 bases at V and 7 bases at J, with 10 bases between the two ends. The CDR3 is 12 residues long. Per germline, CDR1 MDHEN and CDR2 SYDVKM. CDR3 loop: CASSLGAGEQYF. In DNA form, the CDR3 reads TGTGCCAGCAGTTTGGGGGCTGGAGAGCAGTACTTC.

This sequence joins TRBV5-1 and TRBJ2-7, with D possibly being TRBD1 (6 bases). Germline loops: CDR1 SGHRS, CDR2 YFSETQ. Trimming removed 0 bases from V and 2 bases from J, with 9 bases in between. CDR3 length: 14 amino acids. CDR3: CASSLAGATYEQYF. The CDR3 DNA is TGCGCCAGCAGCTTGGCAGGGGCAACCTACGAGCAGTACTTC.

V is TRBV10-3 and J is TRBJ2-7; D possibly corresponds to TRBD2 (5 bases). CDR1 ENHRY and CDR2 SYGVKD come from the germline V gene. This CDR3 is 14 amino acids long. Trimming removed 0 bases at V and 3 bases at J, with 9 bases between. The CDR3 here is CAISESGKGYEQYF. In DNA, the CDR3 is TGTGCCATCAGTGAGTCCGGGAAGGGCTACGAGCAGTACTTC.

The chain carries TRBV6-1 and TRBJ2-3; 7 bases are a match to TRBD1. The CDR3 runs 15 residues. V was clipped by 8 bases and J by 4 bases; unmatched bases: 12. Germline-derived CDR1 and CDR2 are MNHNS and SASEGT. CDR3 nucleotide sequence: TGTGCCAGCGAGAGACAGGGCGGTGGGGCAGATACGCAGTATTTT. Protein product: CASERQGGGADTQYF.

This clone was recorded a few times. DNA of the CDR3: TGTGCCAGCAGTGTCCAGGGGACCACTGAAGCTTTCTTT. Translated, it gives CASSVQGTTEAFF. The V call is TRBV27, the J call TRBJ1-1, with D perhaps TRBD1 (6 bases). The CDR3 is 13 residues long. Deletions cut 5 bases from V and 4 bases from J, with 11 bases between. CDR1 and CDR2 from the germline V gene are MNHEY and SMNVEV (reference sequence).

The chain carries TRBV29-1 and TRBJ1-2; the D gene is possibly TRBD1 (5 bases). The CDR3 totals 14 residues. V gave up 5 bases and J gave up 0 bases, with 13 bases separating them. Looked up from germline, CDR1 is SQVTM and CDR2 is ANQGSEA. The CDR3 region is CSVRSGRANYGYTF. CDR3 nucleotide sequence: TGCAGCGTTAGGTCAGGGCGAGCTAACTATGGCTACACCTTC.

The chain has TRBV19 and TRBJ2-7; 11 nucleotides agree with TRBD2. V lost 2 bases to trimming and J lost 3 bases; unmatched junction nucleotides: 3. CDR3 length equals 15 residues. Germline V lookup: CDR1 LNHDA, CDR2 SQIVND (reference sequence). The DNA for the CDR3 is TGTGCCAGTAGTATATCACTAGCGGGAGTCTACGAGCAGTACTTC. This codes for CASSISLAGVYEQYF. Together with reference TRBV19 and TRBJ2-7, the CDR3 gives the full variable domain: DGGITQSPKYLFRKEGQNVTLSCEQNLNHDAMYWYRQDPGQGLRLIYYSQIVNDFQKGDIAEGYSVSREKKESFPLTVTSAQKNPTAFYLCASSISLAGVYEQYFGPGTRLTVT.

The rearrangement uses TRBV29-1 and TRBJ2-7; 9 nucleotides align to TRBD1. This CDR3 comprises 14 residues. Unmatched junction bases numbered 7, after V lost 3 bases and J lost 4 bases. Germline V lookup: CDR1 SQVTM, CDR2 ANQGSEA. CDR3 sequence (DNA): TGCAGCGTTGAGGATCGGGACAGGGAGTACGAGCAGTACTTC. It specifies CSVEDRDREYEQYF.

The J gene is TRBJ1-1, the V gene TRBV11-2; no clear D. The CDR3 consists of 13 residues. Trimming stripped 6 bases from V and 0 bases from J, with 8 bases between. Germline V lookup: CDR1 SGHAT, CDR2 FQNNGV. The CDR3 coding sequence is TGTGCCAGCAGTTCCTCTTTGAACACTGAAGCTTTCTTT. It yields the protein CASSSSLNTEAFF.

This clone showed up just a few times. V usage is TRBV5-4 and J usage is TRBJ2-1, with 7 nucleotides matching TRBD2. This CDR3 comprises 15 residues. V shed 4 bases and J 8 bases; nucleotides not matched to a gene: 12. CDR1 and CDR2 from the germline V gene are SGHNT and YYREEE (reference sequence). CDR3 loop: CASSPPSGHGDEQFF. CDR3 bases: TGTGCCAGCAGCCCCCCTAGCGGACACGGGGATGAGCAGTTCTTC. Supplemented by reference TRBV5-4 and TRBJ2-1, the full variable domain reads ETGVTQSPTHLIKTRGQQVTLRCSSQSGHNTVSWYQQALGQGPQFIFQYYREEENGRGNFPPRFSGLQFPNYSSELNVNALELDDSALYLCASSPPSGHGDEQFFGPGTRLTVL.

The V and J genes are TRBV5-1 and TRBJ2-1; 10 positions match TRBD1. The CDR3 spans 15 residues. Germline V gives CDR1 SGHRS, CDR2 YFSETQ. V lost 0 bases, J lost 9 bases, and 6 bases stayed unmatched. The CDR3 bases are TGCGCCAGCAGCTTGGTTGGACAGGGGGGCACTGAGCAGTTCTTC. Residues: CASSLVGQGGTEQFF.

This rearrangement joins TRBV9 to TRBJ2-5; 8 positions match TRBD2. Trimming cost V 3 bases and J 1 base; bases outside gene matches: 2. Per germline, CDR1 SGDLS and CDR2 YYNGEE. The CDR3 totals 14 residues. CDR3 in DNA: TGTGCCAGCAGCGAAGGGACTAGCCAAGAGACCCAGTACTTC. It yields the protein CASSEGTSQETQYF.

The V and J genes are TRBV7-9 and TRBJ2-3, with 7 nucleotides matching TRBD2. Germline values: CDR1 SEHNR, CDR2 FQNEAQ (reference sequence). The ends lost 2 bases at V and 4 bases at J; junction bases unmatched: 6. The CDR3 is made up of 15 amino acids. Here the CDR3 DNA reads TGTGCCAGCAGCTTAACCCCCCTAGCGGCAGATACGCAGTATTTT. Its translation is CASSLTPLAADTQYF.

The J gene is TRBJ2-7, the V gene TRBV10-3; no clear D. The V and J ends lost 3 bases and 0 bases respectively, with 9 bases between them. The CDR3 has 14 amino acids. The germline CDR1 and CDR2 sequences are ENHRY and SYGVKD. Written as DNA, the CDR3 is TGTGCCATCAGTGAAAGGCGGCTCTCCTACGAGCAGTACTTC. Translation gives CAISERRLSYEQYF.

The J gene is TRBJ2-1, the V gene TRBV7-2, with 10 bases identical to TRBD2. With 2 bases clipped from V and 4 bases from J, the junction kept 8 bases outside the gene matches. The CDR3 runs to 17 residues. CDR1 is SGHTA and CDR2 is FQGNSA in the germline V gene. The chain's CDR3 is CASSLRPSGSLYNEQFF. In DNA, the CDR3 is TGTGCCAGCAGCTTAAGGCCTAGCGGGAGCCTTTACAATGAGCAGTTCTTC. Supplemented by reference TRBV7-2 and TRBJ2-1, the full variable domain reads GAGVSQSPSNKVTEKGKDVELRCDPISGHTALYWYRQSLGQGLEFLIYFQGNSAPDKSGLPSDRFSAERTGGSVSTLTIQRTQQEDSAVYLCASSLRPSGSLYNEQFFGPGTRLTVL.

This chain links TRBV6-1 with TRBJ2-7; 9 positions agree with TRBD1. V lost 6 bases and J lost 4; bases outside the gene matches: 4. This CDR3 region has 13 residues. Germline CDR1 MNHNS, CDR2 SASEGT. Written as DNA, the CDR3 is TGTGCCAGCAGCCGGGACAGGGCGTACGAGCAGTACTTC. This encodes CASSRDRAYEQYF.